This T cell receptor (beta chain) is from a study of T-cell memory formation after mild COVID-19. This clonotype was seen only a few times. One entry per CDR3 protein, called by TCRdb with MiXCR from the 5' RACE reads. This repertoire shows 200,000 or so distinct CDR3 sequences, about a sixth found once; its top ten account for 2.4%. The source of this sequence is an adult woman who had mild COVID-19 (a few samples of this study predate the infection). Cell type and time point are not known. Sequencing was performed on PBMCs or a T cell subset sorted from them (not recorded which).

CDR3 nucleotide sequence: TGTGCCAGCAGCAATAGCGGACCCTACGAGCAGTACTTC. Amino acids: CASSNSGPYEQYF. The V and J genes are TRBV6-2 or TRBV6-3 and TRBJ2-7, with a weak D call TRBD2 (6 bases). Germline V gives CDR1 MNHEY, CDR2 SVGEGT. This CDR3 comprises 13 residues. The V end lost 6 bases, the J end lost 2 bases, and 11 bases lay between the germline ends.